The clone carrying this T cell receptor (beta chain) has more than one count but fewer than ten. What it recognizes is unknown. A second PCR, run for about 7 to 12 cycles, used a sample-barcoded 5' primer plus a J-beta primer mix. Every cDNA molecule bore a tag from a template-switch adaptor containing 12 random nucleotides. TCRdb passed the 5' RACE reads through MiXCR, listing each CDR3 protein once. The sample has 1.5 million to 1.8 million distinct CDR3 sequences, about 42% seen once. This record belongs to a study of blood T cells in healthy people across ages. Study results and caveats: Bulk PBMC profiling left naive and antigen-experienced comparisons inconclusive. The CMV status of each donor remained undetermined, and this could have confounded shifts in expanded clonotypes.

Germline V gene sequence: CDR1 SGHTA, CDR2 FQGTGA. The CDR3 is 14 amino acids. The J segment lost 4 bases and the V segment lost 0 bases, leaving 2 bases of the junction unmatched. This receptor was obtained from a woman between 18 and 30 years old in good health. What was sequenced was blood. The chain uses TRBV7-3 and TRBJ1-1, with 7 nucleotides matching TRBD1. CDR3 DNA: TGTGCCAGCAGCTTAACAGGGGGCATCACTGAAGCTTTCTTT. Its protein product is CASSLTGGITEAFF.